This T cell receptor beta chain was sequenced in a study of cytomegalovirus exposure and HLA in healthy donors. CDR1 is SEHNR and CDR2 is FQNEAQ in the germline V gene (reference sequence). The ends were cut back, 5 bases at V and 7 bases at J, with 14 bases in the middle. This CDR3 comprises 13 residues. Study-level findings and limits: Roughly even sequencing depth across donors was the assumption behind the presence/absence analyses.

Primers: 60 Vbeta forward and 13 Jbeta reverse. TCRdb's copy holds only in-frame clones and misses some; the assay was immunoSEQ multiplex PCR. The top ten hold about 5.7% of the sample, which has around 200,000 clones, roughly 80% seen once. Regarding this clone: Its target is not known.

The receptor comes from a man aged 40-49 years in good health and CMV-seropositive. Sequences were obtained from PBMCs. This chain connects TRBV7-9 to TRBJ1-2; D ambiguous. This chain's CDR3 is CASSIGRPGGYTF. The CDR3 coding sequence is TGTGCCAGCAGCATTGGCCGTCCTGGTGGCTACACCTTC.